The 17 T cell receptor beta chains in this list originate from one sample, sequenced in a study of T-cell reconstitution after alpha-beta-depleted transplantation in children. Unique molecular identifiers were used in preparing the TCRbeta library. Each CDR3 protein is one row after TCRdb ran MiXCR on the PCR reads. Here the sample spans 70,000 to 100,000 distinct CDR3 sequences, 12% being singletons. The material was PBMCs from the stem cell graft donor, obtained from the stem cell graft. All receptors come from a human donor who donated a stem cell graft to a child with inherited bone marrow failure.

This clonotype was recorded many times. The chain links TRBV4-2 to TRBJ2-5; D is perhaps TRBD2 (6 bases). CDR1 is LGHNA, CDR2 YNFKEQ, per germline. This CDR3 is built from 15 residues. V was shortened by 0 bases and J by 4 bases, with 12 bases between the two germline ends. As DNA, the CDR3 is TGTGCCAGCAGCCAAGAAGGAGGGGCCCGAGAGACCCAGTACTTC. Translating gives CASSQEGGARETQYF.

V gene TRBV6-1 combines with J gene TRBJ1-2, with D unresolved. This CDR3 is 12 amino acids long. V lost 10 bases, J lost 6 bases, and 15 bases lay in between. Germline V lookup: CDR1 MNHNS, CDR2 SASEGT. Written as DNA, the CDR3 is TGTGCCACCGAGATCGACTTAAATGGCTACACCTTC. It is translated as CATEIDLNGYTF.

This clonotype was observed a handful of times. This may come from a read error, since a much larger clone is one base off. The chain recombines TRBV29-1 with TRBJ1-1; no clear D gene. The CDR3 totals 11 residues. Germline CDR1 and CDR2: SQVTM and ANQGSEA. The V gene lost 8 bases and the J gene lost 1 base, with 8 bases spanning the gap. CDR3 sequence reads: CSLTSNTEAFF. DNA of the CDR3: TGCAGCCTCACATCGAACACTGAAGCTTTCTTT.

This clonotype has a count of ten or more. The chain combines TRBV11-2 with TRBJ1-3, with 7 bases aligning to TRBD1. CDR1 SGHAT and CDR2 FQNNGV come from the germline V gene. J gave up 0 bases and V 0 bases, and 5 bases lay outside the gene matches. The CDR3 covers 17 residues. The CDR3 sequence is CASSLDLKGASGNTIYF. The CDR3, as DNA: TGTGCCAGCAGCTTAGATCTAAAGGGGGCCTCTGGAAACACCATATATTTT.

Many counts were recorded for this clonotype. The V gene is TRBV15, the J gene TRBJ1-1; 7 positions match TRBD1. The CDR3 is 19 residues long. In germline, CDR1 is LNHNV, CDR2 YYDKDF (reference sequence). With 0 bases clipped from V and 1 base from J, the junction kept 14 bases outside the gene matches. The DNA for the CDR3 is TGTGCCACCAGCAGAGAAACAGGGGCGCGATTTCAAGGGAACACTGAAGCTTTCTTT. Protein product: CATSRETGARFQGNTEAFF.

The chain links TRBV27 to TRBJ2-5, with TRBD1 as a possible D gene (6 bases). This CDR3 is 15 amino acids long. V gave up 2 bases and J gave up 5 bases, with 15 bases separating them. Germline CDR1 and CDR2: MNHEY and SMNVEV (reference sequence). The CDR3 DNA is TGTGCCAGCAGTTTAATACAGGGTAGTGAGGAGACCCAGTACTTC. Its translation is CASSLIQGSEETQYF.

This chain links TRBV20-1 with TRBJ2-7, with TRBD2 matching 11 bases. The germline V gene has CDR1 DFQATT and CDR2 SNEGSKA (reference sequence). The CDR3 consists of 14 residues. Trimming at V came to 5 bases and at J to 5 bases, leaving 8 bases not matched to a gene. Here the CDR3 reads CSASRLAGNNEQYF. CDR3 in DNA: TGCAGTGCTTCCCGACTAGCGGGAAACAACGAGCAGTACTTC.

This clonotype was seen repeatedly, ten times or more. The chain carries TRBV27 and TRBJ2-7; D is unresolved. V was pared by 5 bases and J by 3 bases, with 14 bases between. Germline CDR1 reads MNHEY; CDR2 reads SMNVEV (reference sequence). The CDR3 length is 14 residues. For the CDR3, the DNA is TGTGCCAGCAGTCAAACCGCGGCGGACTACGAGCAGTACTTC. Protein sequence: CASSQTAADYEQYF.

This clonotype was observed many times. This chain links TRBV5-1 with TRBJ2-7; no clear D. Germline CDR1 is SGHRS and CDR2 is YFSETQ. The length of the CDR3 is 15 residues. V lost 3 bases, J lost 3 bases, and 16 bases lay in between. For the CDR3, the DNA is TGCGCCAGCAGCTCATGGACGTCCCCCCGCTACGAGCAGTACTTC. Its protein is CASSSWTSPRYEQYF. The full variable domain, in which reference TRBV5-1 and TRBJ2-7 provide the parts outside the CDR3, is KAGVTQTPRYLIKTRGQQVTLSCSPISGHRSVSWYQQTPGQGLQFLFEYFSETQRNKGNFPGRFSGRQFSNSRSEMNVSTLELGDSALYLCASSSWTSPRYEQYFGPGTRLTVT.

This clonotype was recorded at least ten times. The V call is TRBV19, the J call TRBJ2-5; no firm D call. The germline V and J ends were trimmed by 4 bases and 3 bases, with 12 bases remaining between them. Germline assignment: CDR1 LNHDA and CDR2 SQIVND (reference sequence). This CDR3 has 14 residues. CDR3 sequence (DNA): TGTGCCAGTAGTAGGTTTCTCAGCGAAGAGACCCAGTACTTC. Residues: CASSRFLSEETQYF.

This clonotype has a count of ten or more. The rearrangement uses TRBV7-2 and TRBJ2-3; D might be TRBD1 (6 bases). The CDR3 has 14 amino acids. The V gene's germline CDR1 is SGHTA and CDR2 FQGNSA. Trimming removed 6 bases at V and 6 bases at J, with 16 bases between. CDR3 region: CASSSPTQGDTQYF. As DNA, the CDR3 is TGTGCCAGCAGTTCGCCAACCCAGGGGGATACGCAGTATTTT.

Many counts were recorded for this clonotype. This rearrangement joins TRBV15 to TRBJ1-4, with 8 nucleotides matching TRBD1. The V gene end was trimmed by 2 bases and the J gene end by 5 bases; junction bases not matched to a gene: 7. This CDR3 is 16 amino acids long. Germline lookup yields CDR1 LNHNV and CDR2 YYDKDF (reference sequence). The CDR3 nucleotides are TGTGCCACCAGCAGATCTCCGGGACAGGCGAATGAAAAACTGTTTTTT. It codes for CATSRSPGQANEKLFF.

The table lists this clonotype with many counts. The V call is TRBV27, the J call TRBJ2-5; 11 bases match TRBD2. The ends lost 8 bases at V and 2 bases at J; junction bases unmatched: 10. Per the germline V gene, CDR1 is MNHEY and CDR2 is SMNVEV (reference sequence). This CDR3 comprises 16 residues. The CDR3 loop is CASRKTGTSGQETQYF. CDR3 sequence (DNA): TGTGCCAGCCGCAAAACCGGGACTAGCGGACAAGAGACCCAGTACTTC.

There are many counts of this clonotype. The chain carries TRBV20-1 and TRBJ2-1; TRBD2 aligns across 7 bases. The CDR3 extends over 15 amino acids. CDR1 is DFQATT and CDR2 is SNEGSKA in the germline V gene (reference sequence). Trimming cost V 3 bases and J 4 bases; bases outside gene matches: 9. The CDR3, as DNA: TGCAGTGCTAGGAAAGCGGGAAGGGCGTACAATGAGCAGTTCTTC. Translated: CSARKAGRAYNEQFF.

This clonotype was detected ten times or more. The CDR3 region has the DNA TGTGCCAGCAGCTTAGCCGGAAAGGAGTACTTC. Translating it yields CASSLAGKEYF. The rearrangement joins TRBV7-2 to TRBJ2-7, with unresolved D. This CDR3 spans 11 amino acids. The V gene's germline CDR1 is SGHTA and CDR2 FQGNSA. V was pared by 0 bases and J by 11 bases, with 8 bases between.

This clonotype was seen many times. This chain joins TRBV7-2 and TRBJ1-3, with unresolved D. V lost 5 bases, J lost 0 bases, and 17 bases lay in between. CDR1 SGHTA and CDR2 FQGNSA come from the germline V gene. The CDR3 consists of 17 residues. The CDR3 DNA follows: TGTGCCAGCAGCCGCGGTGGGCCACTCACCTCTGGAAACACCATATATTTT. This translates into CASSRGGPLTSGNTIYF.

This clonotype was seen at least ten times. V and J are TRBV20-1 and TRBJ2-7, with unresolved D. CDR1 and CDR2 from the germline V gene are DFQATT and SNEGSKA (reference sequence). The CDR3 extends over 14 amino acids. The V and J ends lost 5 bases and 1 base respectively, with 15 bases between them. In nucleotides, the CDR3 is TGCAGTGCTCGAAATCCAGCTGAATCCTACGAGCAGTACTTC. It is translated as CSARNPAESYEQYF.